Presented here are 18 T cell receptor beta chains from one specimen sequenced in a study of T cell repertoires in cytomegalovirus infection. TCRdb recomputed calls from the reads with MiXCR, one row per CDR3 protein. The table has 70,000 to 95,000 distinct CDR3 sequences, approximately 32% seen once. Antigens for these TCRs are unknown. Sample: CD8+ T cells from cultured PBMCs, taken from culture after CMV antigen stimulation. These receptors originate from a human donor in good health (CMV status not recorded). Some clones in this sample may be carry-over from other donors' samples.

At least ten counts were recorded for this clonotype. CDR3 sequence reads: CASSPTVTTVNTEAFF. In DNA, the CDR3 is TGTGCCAGCAGCCCAACCGTTACGACGGTCAACACTGAAGCTTTCTTT. This chain links TRBV7-8 with TRBJ1-1; D is unclear. V gave up 5 bases and J gave up 2 bases, with 18 bases separating them. The CDR3 is made up of 16 amino acids. Germline assignment: CDR1 SGHVS and CDR2 FQNEAQ.

This clonotype was recorded many times. The chain uses TRBV7-8 and TRBJ2-3; D might be TRBD2 (7 bases). V was clipped by 9 bases and J by 1 base, with 23 bases between them. The CDR3 length is 17 residues. Germline V lookup: CDR1 SGHVS, CDR2 FQNEAQ. This CDR3 is CASKLNVGGGGTDTQYF. The CDR3 DNA follows: TGTGCCAGTAAGCTTAACGTAGGCGGGGGCGGCACAGATACGCAGTATTTT.

This clonotype has just one count. The chain joins TRBV28 to TRBJ2-7, with 8 bases fitting TRBD1. J lost 5 bases, V lost 2 bases, and 11 bases had no gene match. Looked up from germline, CDR1 is MDHEN and CDR2 is SYDVKM. The CDR3 has 16 residues. CDR3 region: CASSLLAGGSRNEQYF. In DNA, the CDR3 is TGTGCCAGCAGTTTACTGGCAGGGGGCTCAAGGAACGAGCAGTACTTC.

This clonotype was detected many times. The chain is built from TRBV7-9 and TRBJ1-1; D is perhaps TRBD1 (5 bases). The germline V gene encodes CDR1 SEHNR and CDR2 FQNEAQ (reference sequence). The CDR3 totals 13 residues. The V gene lost 6 bases and the J gene lost 4 bases, with 12 bases spanning the gap. The DNA of the CDR3 is TGTGCCAGCAGGGATGACGGGGGCACTGAAGCTTTCTTT. Its translation: CASRDDGGTEAFF.

This clonotype was seen a handful of times. V and J are TRBV4-1 and TRBJ1-1; a weak D match, TRBD1 (5 bases). V dropped 7 bases and J dropped 0 bases, with 9 bases sitting between them. CDR3 length: 13 residues. Germline values: CDR1 MGHRA, CDR2 YSYEKL. The CDR3 DNA is TGCGCCAGCAAGGGGTTCATGAACACTGAAGCTTTCTTT. Protein sequence: CASKGFMNTEAFF.

This clonotype was found many times. V usage is TRBV7-9 and J usage is TRBJ1-1, with D tentatively TRBD1 (6 bases). Germline V lookup: CDR1 SEHNR, CDR2 FQNEAQ (reference sequence). There are 14 residues in the CDR3. The V end lost 2 bases, the J end lost 2 bases, and 9 bases lay between the germline ends. Here the CDR3 reads CASSLWDTNTEAFF. The DNA of the CDR3 is TGTGCCAGCAGCTTATGGGACACTAACACTGAAGCTTTCTTT.

A few counts support this clonotype. The chain is built from TRBV19 and TRBJ2-7, with D maybe TRBD2 (6 bases). Germline V gene data show CDR1 as LNHDA and CDR2 as SQIVND (reference sequence). Trimming took off 5 bases at V and 6 bases at J, with 14 bases between the two ends. This CDR3 region has 13 residues. CDR3 nucleotide sequence: TGTGCCAGTAGTTTCCCTGGAGGGGCCGAGCAGTACTTC. It specifies CASSFPGGAEQYF.

This clonotype occurred a few times. This chain uses TRBV7-9 with TRBJ2-5; TRBD2 agrees at 8 bases. Germline CDR1 reads SEHNR; CDR2 reads FQNEAQ (reference sequence). Losses at the gene ends were 2 bases for V and 0 bases for J; bases not matched to a gene: 11. The CDR3 length is 18 residues. The chain's CDR3 is CASSLLLAGTINQETQYF. The DNA for the CDR3 is TGTGCCAGCAGCTTACTCCTAGCGGGTACTATAAACCAAGAGACCCAGTACTTC.

Points on this clonotype: A read error may produce the germline difference seen at one junction end. CDR3 region: CASTQGSSGYNEQFF. The CDR3 DNA sequence: TGTGCCAGCACCCAAGGGTCTAGCGGATACAATGAGCAGTTCTTC. V usage is TRBV14 and J usage is TRBJ2-1, with 7 positions matching TRBD2. This CDR3 region has 15 residues. CDR1 is SGHDN and CDR2 is FVKESK in the germline V gene.

This clonotype was seen at least ten times. The rearrangement links TRBV27 to TRBJ1-6, with 11 bases identical to TRBD1. V shed 4 bases and J 10 bases; nucleotides not matched to a gene: 6. The CDR3 has 15 residues. Germline CDR1 MNHEY, CDR2 SMNVEV (reference sequence). The CDR3 DNA reads as TGTGCCAGCAGTTCTACCGGGACAGGGGGATCACCCCTCCACTTT. Translated, it gives CASSSTGTGGSPLHF.

The V call is TRBV7-9, the J call TRBJ1-2; 11 nucleotides align to TRBD1. The ends lost 0 bases at V and 6 bases at J; junction bases unmatched: 0. The germline CDR1 and CDR2 sequences are SEHNR and FQNEAQ (reference sequence). CDR3 length equals 14 residues. The CDR3 loop is CASSLAGQGDGYTF. CDR3 DNA: TGTGCCAGCAGCTTAGCGGGACAGGGGGATGGCTACACCTTC.

This chain links TRBV6-5 with TRBJ2-1, with D perhaps matching TRBD1 or TRBD2 (5 bases each). CDR1 is MNHEY, CDR2 SVGAGI, per germline. This CDR3 is 15 amino acids long. Trimming cost V 2 bases and J 5 bases, with 13 bases left between them. The CDR3 is CASSYVRGADNEQFF. The CDR3 DNA reads as TGTGCCAGCAGTTACGTGAGGGGCGCAGACAATGAGCAGTTCTTC.

The chain links TRBV19 to TRBJ2-2; maybe TRBD1 (6 bases). Germline CDR1 LNHDA, CDR2 SQIVND (reference sequence). Trimming pared 6 bases from V and 3 bases from J, leaving 14 bases between. The length of the CDR3 is 15 residues. In DNA form, the CDR3 reads TGTGCCAGTAGGATCGGGACAAGGGACACCGGGGAGCTGTTTTTT. Translated, it gives CASRIGTRDTGELFF.

V usage is TRBV27 and J usage is TRBJ1-2; 10 bases are shared with TRBD1. The CDR3 loop spans 13 amino acids. The J segment lost 6 bases and the V segment lost 6 bases, leaving 4 bases of the junction unmatched. The germline V gene encodes CDR1 MNHEY and CDR2 SMNVEV (reference sequence). This CDR3 reads CASRPDRGDGYTF. The DNA for the CDR3 is TGTGCCAGCAGGCCGGACAGGGGGGATGGCTACACCTTC.

The rearrangement joins TRBV11-2 to TRBJ2-1; D may be TRBD2 (7 bases). The CDR3 covers 19 residues. The V end lost 8 bases, the J end lost 0 bases, and 26 bases lay between the germline ends. Germline loops: CDR1 SGHAT, CDR2 FQNNGV. The CDR3 sequence is CASLPRRGGPSSSYNEQFF. The CDR3 bases are TGTGCCAGCTTGCCTAGGAGGGGGGGTCCGTCGAGCTCCTACAATGAGCAGTTCTTC.

This clonotype occurred a few times. The V and J genes are TRBV7-9 and TRBJ2-3; 7 bases match TRBD1. CDR3 length: 15 amino acids. Germline CDR1 is SEHNR and CDR2 is FQNEAQ (reference sequence). Unmatched junction bases numbered 6, after V lost 2 bases and J lost 4 bases. The CDR3 coding sequence is TGTGCCAGCAGCTTATTAGGACAGGAGGCAGATACGCAGTATTTT. As protein: CASSLLGQEADTQYF. Full variable domain (rest looked up from reference TRBV7-9 and TRBJ2-3): DTGVSQNPRHKITKRGQNVTFRCDPISEHNRLYWYRQTLGQGPEFLTYFQNEAQLEKSRLLSDRFSAERPKGSFSTLEIQRTEQGDSAMYLCASSLLGQEADTQYFGPGTRLTVL.

This clonotype was counted at least ten times. The rearrangement joins TRBV7-2 to TRBJ2-2; D is uncertain. The germline CDR1 and CDR2 sequences are SGHTA and FQGNSA. The V and J ends lost 1 base and 0 bases respectively, with 15 bases between them. This CDR3 is 18 amino acids long. CDR3 region: CASSLDDAEPANTGELFF. The DNA of the CDR3 is TGTGCCAGCAGCTTAGACGACGCAGAACCGGCGAACACCGGGGAGCTGTTTTTT.

V gene TRBV2 combines with J gene TRBJ1-5; 7 nucleotides line up with TRBD1. The V gene's germline CDR1 is SNHLY and CDR2 FYNNEI. Trimming removed 5 bases from V and 4 bases from J; junction bases left unmatched: 8. The CDR3 is made up of 15 amino acids. The CDR3 protein is CASSQRDSYNQPQHF. CDR3 sequence (DNA): TGTGCCAGCAGTCAACGGGACAGCTATAATCAGCCCCAGCATTTT.